This record concerns one T cell receptor beta chain sequence. No more than 2 weeks before study entry, exposed participants had met a case of COVID-19. Original handling: Estimation of nucleated cell counts relied on the amplification of reference gene primers. Produced via immunoSEQ multiplex PCR; TCRdb's table is partial and in-frame only. V and J calls and clone size are copied from that table; D and trimming were computed from the DNA. In the table there are about 140,000 clones, roughly 80% of which are singletons. The record originates from a study of blood T cell repertoires in COVID-19. The wider study: COVID-19 samples collected from the United States, Italy and Spain covered acute and convalescent phases. T cells, B-cell-depleted T cells, or PBMCs provided the cDNA or gDNA that served as material.

CDR1 and CDR2 (germline): LGHDT, YNNKEL (reference sequence). Between the trimmed V and J ends, which lost 4 bases and 4 bases, there was a span of 11 bases. The length of the CDR3 is 13 residues. The material sequenced was PBMCs or T cells enriched from blood (not recorded which). The chain is built from TRBV3-1 (or the pseudogene TRBV3-2) and TRBJ2-7; possible D gene TRBD1, 5 bases. The TCR sequence derives from a young woman who had been exposed to COVID-19. The CDR3 here is CASSPGRGYEQYF. The CDR3 DNA reads TGTGCCAGCAGCCCAGGAAGGGGATACGAGCAGTACTTC.